A selection of T cell receptor beta chains follows, all from one sample in a study of T cell repertoires in cytomegalovirus infection. These TCRs are of unknown antigen specificity. TCRdb analysed the reads with MiXCR anew, one entry per CDR3 protein. The data contain roughly 500,000 distinct CDR3 sequences, approximately 46% of them singletons. Source: cultured PBMCs, taken from culture after CMV antigen stimulation. The source of these receptors is a human donor in good health (CMV status not recorded). Some clones in this sample may be carry-over from other donors' samples. Both conserved end residues are part of each CDR3. Each record gives: clone size, J gene, D gene, V gene, CDR3 DNA, CDR3 protein. D genes are given only for firm matches. A row's size may be missing; if present it is once, few, many or a size class.

>.|TRBJ2-7|.|TRBV27
TGTGCCAGCAGTTTATCAGTCGTCGGCTACGAGCAGTACTTC
CASSLSVVGYEQYF
>few|TRBJ2-2|.|TRBV5-6
TGTGCCAGCAGCTTAGGCAGGGAGTTTTGGAACACCGGGGAGCTGTTTTTT
CASSLGREFWNTGELFF
>few|TRBJ2-5|TRBD2|TRBV7-2
TGTGCCAGTAGCCCCTTCGGGAGGGCCTCATCGGAGACCCAGTACTTC
CASSPFGRASSETQYF
>few|TRBJ2-5|.|TRBV12-3/TRBV12-4
TGTGCCAGCAGTTTATTTTTGGGAGATACCCAGTACTTC
CASSLFLGDTQYF
>few|TRBJ2-4|.|TRBV7-2
TGTGCCAGCAGCTACTACGGGATTCCGTACTTC
CASSYYGIPYF
>.|TRBJ1-6|.|TRBV12-3/TRBV12-4
TGTGCCAGCAGGGCCAGAAATTCACCCCTCCACTTT
CASRARNSPLHF
>few|TRBJ2-3|.|TRBV12-3/TRBV12-4
TGTGCCAGCAGTTTGACTGGAAACACAGATACGCAGTATTTT
CASSLTGNTDTQYF
>.|TRBJ2-2|.|TRBV11-2
TGTGCCAGCAGCTTTTTAGGGTCGGGCGGGGAGCTGTTTTTT
CASSFLGSGGELFF
>few|TRBJ2-7|.|TRBV7-2
TGTGCCAGCAGCTTGGCCAGGGGGGAGTACGAGCAGTACTTC
CASSLARGEYEQYF
>.|TRBJ2-3|.|TRBV7-2
TGTGCCAGCAGCTTGACCGGGGGCCCCGCAGATACGCAGTATTTT
CASSLTGGPADTQYF